The 19 T cell receptor beta chains below were found in one sample sequenced in a study of blood T cell repertoires in COVID-19. The assay was immunoSEQ multiplex PCR, and TCRdb's table has in-frame clones only and misses some. Here the sample spans a few hundred thousand clones, roughly 84% being singletons. Sequencing was carried out using peripheral blood. Receptor source: a man aged 50-60 years who had recovered from COVID-19.

The rearrangement uses TRBV5-5 and TRBJ2-7, with TRBD1 matching 7 bases. Germline-derived CDR1 and CDR2 are SGHKS and YYEKEE (reference sequence). There are 15 residues in the CDR3. V shed 5 bases, J shed 0 bases, and the junction held 8 bases outside the gene matches. Here the CDR3 DNA reads TGTGCCAGCAGGACAGGACAGGCTTACTCCTACGAGCAGTACTTC. Its protein product is CASRTGQAYSYEQYF.

This rearrangement joins TRBV28 to TRBJ2-5, with TRBD1 matching over 7 bases. V lost 6 bases and J lost 4; bases outside the gene matches: 11. CDR3 length equals 15 residues. CDR1 and CDR2 (germline): MDHEN, SYDVKM. The CDR3 region is CASRSGTARLETQYF. The CDR3 coding sequence is TGTGCCAGCAGATCCGGGACAGCGAGGCTAGAGACCCAGTACTTC.

This chain uses TRBV6-6 with TRBJ2-3; 7 bases fit TRBD2. V was clipped by 5 bases and J by 2 bases; unmatched bases: 22. The CDR3 extends over 20 amino acids. The germline V gene has CDR1 MNHNY and CDR2 SVGAGI (reference sequence). CDR3 loop: CASSPPLGAGEMSDTDTQYF. The CDR3 nucleotides read TGTGCCAGCAGTCCCCCCTTAGGGGCGGGAGAAATGAGTGACACAGATACGCAGTATTTT.

This chain links TRBV28 with TRBJ2-1; 7 nucleotides align to TRBD2. In germline, CDR1 is MDHEN, CDR2 SYDVKM. Trimming at V came to 4 bases and at J to 9 bases, leaving 6 bases not matched to a gene. The CDR3 spans 13 residues. CDR3 sequence reads: CASSWGGSGEQFF. The CDR3, as DNA: TGTGCCAGCAGTTGGGGCGGGAGTGGTGAGCAGTTCTTC.

Turning to this clone: This sample also contains other DNA sequences that code for the same CDR3. The J gene is TRBJ2-7, the V gene TRBV5-1, with D possibly being TRBD1 (5 bases). From germline, CDR1 is SGHRS and CDR2 YFSETQ. CDR3 length: 12 amino acids. Deletions cut 1 base from V and 3 bases from J, with 5 bases between. The CDR3 DNA follows: TGCGCCAGCAGCTTGAGGGGCTACGAGCAGTACTTC. Encoded protein: CASSLRGYEQYF.

The chain links TRBV21-1 to TRBJ2-7; the table's D call, TRBD2, has no DNA check behind it. TRBV21-1 is listed as a pseudogene. The CDR3 consists of 16 residues. The CDR3 sequence: CASSDPGLADSYEQYF. The DNA for the CDR3 is TGTGCCAGCAGCGACCCGGGACTAGCGGACTCCTACGAGCAGTACTTC.

This chain joins TRBV12-3 or TRBV12-4 and TRBJ2-7, with 8 bases that match TRBD1. Trimming took 7 bases from V and 5 from J; bases not matched to a gene: 7. CDR3 length: 13 amino acids. CDR3 sequence: CASKRTGSHEQYF. The CDR3 DNA is TGTGCCAGCAAACGGACAGGGAGCCACGAGCAGTACTTC.

This chain connects TRBV7-8 to TRBJ2-7, with TRBD2 matching over 7 bases. V shed 6 bases and J 2 bases; nucleotides not matched to a gene: 10. CDR1 SGHVS and CDR2 FQNEAQ come from the germline V gene. The CDR3 length is 15 residues. The CDR3 loop reads CASSPLAGVTYEQYF. The CDR3 nucleotides read TGTGCCAGCAGTCCCCTCGCGGGAGTGACCTACGAGCAGTACTTC.

This clone came up a few times. This chain connects TRBV11-2 to TRBJ2-1; TRBD2 agrees at 11 bases. Germline-derived CDR1 and CDR2 are SGHAT and FQNNGV. The CDR3 contains 15 residues. The ends lost 5 bases at V and 9 bases at J; junction bases unmatched: 9. In DNA, the CDR3 is TGTGCCAGCAGCCTCCCTACTAGCGGGAGCGCTGAGCAGTTCTTC. As protein: CASSLPTSGSAEQFF.

The chain joins TRBV10-3 to TRBJ2-3, with unresolved D. The CDR3 has 13 residues. From germline, CDR1 is ENHRY and CDR2 SYGVKD. Trimming stripped 9 bases from V and 1 base from J, with 11 bases between. The CDR3 nucleotides read TGTGCCATAACTGGGCCCGGCACAGATACGCAGTATTTT. Residues: CAITGPGTDTQYF.

The chain has TRBV27 and TRBJ2-2; 10 positions agree with TRBD2. J gave up 0 bases and V 6 bases, and 13 bases lay outside the gene matches. This CDR3 is 19 amino acids long. CDR1 is MNHEY, CDR2 SMNVEV, per germline (reference sequence). The CDR3: CASSWGSGRLKANTGELFF. CDR3 in DNA: TGTGCCAGCAGCTGGGGTAGCGGGAGGCTTAAAGCGAACACCGGGGAGCTGTTTTTT.

This rearrangement joins TRBV28 to TRBJ2-1; D perhaps matches TRBD1 (5 bases). Trimming took 6 bases from V and 7 from J, leaving 19 bases between them. This CDR3 has 15 residues. Germline CDR1 MDHEN, CDR2 SYDVKM. For the CDR3, the DNA is TGTGCCAGCAGCACCTATCTGGGGCATCGGAATGAGCAGTTCTTC. It is translated as CASSTYLGHRNEQFF.

The chain joins TRBV5-6 to TRBJ2-6; D call uncertain. Germline CDR1 and CDR2: SGHDT and YYEEEE. V lost 6 bases and J 0 bases, leaving 10 bases between the germline ends. This CDR3 region has 15 residues. This CDR3 reads CASNLRSSGANVLTF. The CDR3 nucleotides read TGTGCCAGCAATCTAAGAAGCTCTGGGGCCAACGTCCTGACTTTC. The variable domain in full, with the rest retrieved from reference TRBV5-6 and TRBJ2-6, is DAGVTQSPTHLIKTRGQQVTLRCSPKSGHDTVSWYQQALGQGPQFIFQYYEEEERQRGNFPDRFSGHQFPNYSSELNVNALLLGDSALYLCASNLRSSGANVLTFGAGSRLTVL.

This chain uses TRBV27 with TRBJ2-2; 11 bases agree with TRBD1. The CDR3 consists of 15 residues. With V trimmed by 8 bases and J by 6 bases, 8 bases remained unmatched. CDR1 MNHEY and CDR2 SMNVEV come from the germline V gene (reference sequence). The CDR3 DNA sequence: TGTGCCAGCGGAGCCGGGACAGGGGGTGCCGGGGAGCTGTTTTTT. It codes for CASGAGTGGAGELFF.

This chain joins TRBV4-1 and TRBJ2-7; TRBD2 aligns across 7 bases. CDR3 size: 16 residues. J lost 4 bases, V lost 1 base, and 10 bases had no gene match. CDR1 and CDR2 (germline): MGHRA, YSYEKL. The CDR3: CASSQADGTTIYEQYF. As DNA, the CDR3 is TGCGCCAGCAGCCAAGCGGATGGGACTACCATATACGAGCAGTACTTC.

The chain couples TRBV6-2 or TRBV6-3 to TRBJ1-1, with 9 bases fitting TRBD1. Germline V gene data show CDR1 as MNHEY and CDR2 as SVGEGT. V lost 5 bases to trimming and J lost 0 bases; unmatched junction nucleotides: 7. This CDR3 comprises 16 residues. The CDR3 reads CASSRGQGNMNTEAFF. The CDR3, as DNA: TGTGCCAGCAGTCGCGGACAGGGGAACATGAACACTGAAGCTTTCTTT.

The J gene is TRBJ2-7, the V gene TRBV6-6, with D possibly being TRBD2 (5 bases). Between the trimmed V and J ends, which lost 2 bases and 6 bases, there was a span of 8 bases. CDR3 length: 12 residues. The germline V gene has CDR1 MNHNY and CDR2 SVGAGI (reference sequence). CDR3 residues: CASSYLALEQYF. In DNA, the CDR3 is TGTGCCAGCAGTTACCTAGCTCTCGAGCAGTACTTC.

The chain combines TRBV5-6 with TRBJ1-1, with unresolved D. Between the trimmed V and J ends, which lost 2 bases and 1 base, there was a span of 12 bases. Germline CDR1 and CDR2: SGHDT and YYEEEE. The CDR3 runs to 15 residues. This CDR3 reads CASSFLASSNTEAFF. In nucleotides, the CDR3 is TGTGCCAGCAGCTTTCTGGCATCCTCGAACACTGAAGCTTTCTTT. Looking up the rest from reference TRBV5-6 and TRBJ1-1 gives the full variable domain: DAGVTQSPTHLIKTRGQQVTLRCSPKSGHDTVSWYQQALGQGPQFIFQYYEEEERQRGNFPDRFSGHQFPNYSSELNVNALLLGDSALYLCASSFLASSNTEAFFGQGTRLTVV.

The chain joins TRBV5-1 to TRBJ2-2; 8 nucleotides match TRBD2. Germline CDR1 is SGHRS and CDR2 is YFSETQ. Trimming took 5 bases from V and 6 from J; bases not matched to a gene: 3. The CDR3 has 13 amino acids. The CDR3: CASRFSGAGELFF. In nucleotides, the CDR3 is TGCGCCAGCAGATTTAGCGGGGCCGGGGAGCTGTTTTTT.